These T cell receptor beta chains were read from a single sample in a study of cytomegalovirus exposure and HLA in healthy donors. Method: immunoSEQ multiplex PCR; TCRdb's copy keeps in-frame clones and lacks some. The table records roughly 330,000 clones, 75% to 90% of them present only once. Sample: PBMCs. Receptor source: a woman in her twenties or thirties in good health and CMV-seropositive. Each CDR3 is given with its conserved first and last residue. Each record gives: J gene, clone size, D gene, V gene, CDR3 length, CDR3 protein, CDR3 DNA. The D gene is left open where the match is weak. Where a row states a size, it is once, few, many or the class of an expanded clone; other rows omit it.

TRBJ2-1 . TRBD2 TRBV7-8 16 CASSLILREQDNEQFF TGTGCCAGCAGCTTAATTTTGCGGGAGCAGGACAATGAGCAGTTCTTC
TRBJ1-5 . . TRBV28 16 CASSLVWGADGQPQHF TGTGCCAGCAGTTTAGTGTGGGGGGCAGACGGTCAGCCCCAGCATTTT
TRBJ2-2 few . TRBV7-3 14 CASSQTGVTGELFF TGTGCCAGCAGCCAGACTGGGGTTACCGGGGAGCTGTTTTTT
TRBJ2-7 . . TRBV6-5 14 CASSYRTRLYEQYF TGTGCCAGCAGTTACCGTACTAGGCTCTACGAGCAGTACTTC
TRBJ2-2 . . TRBV7-7 16 CASSQSGTTNTGELFF TGTGCCAGCAGCCAGTCCGGGACCACGAACACCGGGGAGCTGTTTTTT
TRBJ1-4 . TRBD1 TRBV28 15 CASQGQDATNEKLFF TGTGCCAGCCAAGGACAGGATGCAACTAATGAAAAACTGTTTTTT
TRBJ1-2 . . TRBV7-6 12 CASSSDANGYTF TGTGCCAGCAGCTCGGATGCGAATGGCTACACCTTC
TRBJ1-2 . . TRBV28 12 CASSSGPGGYTF TGTGCCAGCAGTTCTGGCCCTGGCGGCTACACCTTC
TRBJ1-1 once . TRBV30 13 CAWSVRGDTEAFF TGTGCCTGGAGTGTCAGGGGTGACACTGAAGCTTTCTTT
TRBJ1-1 . . TRBV28 11 CASKGDTEAFF TGTGCCAGCAAAGGGGACACTGAAGCTTTCTTT
TRBJ2-7 . TRBD1 TRBV10-3 15 CAISSGGQGLYEQYF TGTGCCATCAGCAGTGGAGGACAGGGTCTCTACGAGCAGTACTTC
TRBJ2-1 . TRBD2 TRBV27 17 CASTGVASGIPGNEQFF TGTGCCAGCACGGGAGTGGCTAGCGGGATTCCTGGCAATGAGCAGTTCTTC
TRBJ2-3 . . TRBV2 14 CASKVSVGTDTQYF TGTGCCAGCAAGGTTAGCGTCGGCACAGATACGCAGTATTTT
TRBJ2-5 . . TRBV5-1 14 CASSLAFGQETQYF TGCGCCAGCAGCTTGGCCTTTGGGCAAGAGACCCAGTACTTC
TRBJ2-7 . TRBD2 TRBV6-5 14 CASSPRGVSYEQYF TGTGCCAGCAGCCCTCGGGGGGTCTCCTACGAGCAGTACTTC
TRBJ2-7 few . TRBV5-1 14 CASSLAGSTYEQYF TGCGCCAGCAGCTTGGCAGGGAGCACCTACGAGCAGTACTTC
TRBJ2-2 . TRBD2 TRBV5-4 17 CASSSPVGGMGAGELFF TGTGCCAGCAGCTCCCCTGTGGGAGGGATGGGGGCCGGGGAGCTGTTTTTT
TRBJ1-3 . . TRBV5-1 14 CASSLDGTGNTIYF TGCGCCAGCAGCTTGGACGGTACTGGAAACACCATATATTTT
TRBJ1-1 . . TRBV6-5 13 CASSINRDTEAFF TGTGCCAGCAGTATTAACAGGGACACTGAAGCTTTCTTT
TRBJ2-3 . TRBD2 TRBV2 16 CASSNLWTSGTDTQYF TGTGCCAGCAGTAACTTATGGACTAGCGGAACAGATACGCAGTATTTT
TRBJ2-7 once . TRBV4-1 13 CASSQSVGYEQYF TGCGCCAGCAGCCAGTCCGTCGGCTACGAGCAGTACTTC
TRBJ2-1 . . TRBV13 12 CASSLGRHEQFF TGTGCCAGCAGCTTAGGTCGCCATGAGCAGTTCTTC
TRBJ2-7 . . TRBV13 14 CASSFRAGVSEQYF TGTGCCAGCAGCTTTAGGGCAGGGGTCTCCGAGCAGTACTTC
TRBJ2-1 . TRBD2 TRBV10-2 16 CASSELLGLAGNEQFF TGCGCCAGCAGTGAGTTATTAGGGCTAGCGGGGAATGAGCAGTTCTTC
TRBJ2-2 . . TRBV15 17 CATSRDLMGLDTGELFF TGTGCCACCAGCAGAGATCTGATGGGGTTAGACACCGGGGAGCTGTTTTTT
TRBJ1-1 . . TRBV11-2 14 CASSLYSLNTEAFF TGTGCCAGCAGCTTATACAGCTTGAACACTGAAGCTTTCTTT
TRBJ2-1 . . TRBV15 15 CATSREQFPYNEQFF TGTGCCACCAGCAGAGAACAGTTCCCCTACAATGAGCAGTTCTTC
TRBJ2-1 . . TRBV6-4 11 CASSDSGEQFF TGTGCCAGCAGTGACTCTGGAGAGCAGTTCTTC
TRBJ2-2 . TRBD1 TRBV25-1 16 CASSEAGGTFAGELFF TGTGCCAGCAGTGAAGCAGGGGGAACATTTGCCGGGGAGCTGTTTTTT
TRBJ2-7 . . TRBV6-5 13 CASSPGGFYEQYF TGTGCCAGCAGTCCCGGTGGGTTCTACGAGCAGTACTTC
TRBJ1-1 few . TRBV18 16 CASSPPPTTVSTEAFF TGTGCCAGCTCACCACCTCCTACGACAGTCTCCACTGAAGCTTTCTTT
TRBJ2-1 . . TRBV27 16 CASSLSGSWGANEQFF TGTGCCAGCAGTTTATCGGGGAGCTGGGGGGCCAATGAGCAGTTCTTC
TRBJ2-7 . . TRBV28 12 CASRSGGYEQYF TGTGCCAGCAGATCTGGCGGGTACGAGCAGTACTTC
TRBJ2-1 . . TRBV27 13 CASSLSEYNEQFF TGTGCCAGCAGTTTATCCGAATACAATGAGCAGTTCTTC
TRBJ1-5 once TRBD1 TRBV28 17 CASSAARDRGYNQPQHF TGTGCCAGCAGTGCGGCCCGGGACAGGGGGTACAATCAGCCCCAGCATTTT
TRBJ1-2 . TRBD1 TRBV5-1 16 CASSFDRGEANYGYTF TGCGCCAGCAGCTTCGACAGGGGCGAAGCTAACTATGGCTACACCTTC
TRBJ2-7 . . TRBV6-1 13 CASSGGLTYEQYF TGTGCCAGCAGTGGCGGCCTTACCTACGAGCAGTACTTC
TRBJ2-3 . TRBD2 TRBV27 16 CASSSRTSGTTDTQYF TGTGCCAGCAGTTCACGGACTAGCGGGACCACAGATACGCAGTATTTT
TRBJ2-7 . . TRBV7-7 13 CASSPEPGYEQYF TGTGCCAGCAGCCCAGAGCCCGGGTACGAGCAGTACTTC
TRBJ1-1 . . TRBV29-1 15 CSASPHTGKNTEAFF TGCAGCGCTTCCCCCCACACAGGGAAAAACACTGAAGCTTTCTTT
TRBJ1-1 . TRBD1 TRBV10-3 14 CAISEGQANTEAFF TGTGCCATCAGTGAGGGACAGGCTAACACTGAAGCTTTCTTT
TRBJ2-3 . . TRBV7-3 15 CASSLKRGSTDTQYF TGTGCCAGCAGCTTAAAACGGGGGTCCACAGATACGCAGTATTTT
TRBJ2-7 . . TRBV7-7 14 CASSLGEGLYEQYF TGTGCCAGCAGCTTAGGAGAGGGACTTTACGAGCAGTACTTC
TRBJ2-7 . TRBD2 TRBV27 15 CASSSSGGSSYEQYF TGTGCCAGCAGTTCTAGCGGGGGATCCTCCTACGAGCAGTACTTC
TRBJ2-7 . . TRBV9 15 CASSVESGATYEQYF TGTGCCAGCAGCGTAGAATCGGGGGCTACCTACGAGCAGTACTTC
TRBJ2-5 . . TRBV5-1 15 CASSLSGAIQETQYF TGCGCCAGCAGCTTGTCGGGGGCCATCCAAGAGACCCAGTACTTC
TRBJ1-5 . TRBD1 TRBV4-2 17 CASSQEGKLGQGEPQHF TGTGCCAGCAGCCAAGAAGGGAAGTTGGGACAGGGGGAACCCCAGCATTTT
TRBJ2-1 . TRBD2 TRBV2 15 CASTLGLAGGRKQFF TGTGCCAGCACCTTGGGACTAGCGGGGGGGCGGAAGCAGTTCTTC
TRBJ1-3 . . TRBV13 14 CASSLGISGNTIYF TGTGCCAGCAGCTTGGGGATCTCTGGAAACACCATATATTTT
TRBJ1-2 . TRBD1 TRBV28 14 CASSPIDRGRGYTF TGTGCCAGCAGTCCGATAGACAGGGGTAGGGGCTACACCTTC
TRBJ2-7 . . TRBV7-9 13 CASSLGGGYEQYF TGTGCCAGCAGCTTAGGGGGTGGTTACGAGCAGTACTTC
TRBJ2-4 once TRBD2 TRBV6-5 14 CASRTGGTKNIQYF TGTGCCAGCAGGACGGGGGGGACCAAAAACATTCAGTACTTC
TRBJ1-1 . TRBD1 TRBV4-3 18 CASSHPSTGGLEGTEAFF TGCGCCAGCAGCCACCCTTCGACAGGGGGCTTGGAAGGTACTGAAGCTTTCTTT
TRBJ1-2 . . TRBV4-3 14 CASSQDRAGYGYTF TGCGCCAGCAGCCAAGATCGGGCGGGCTATGGCTACACCTTC
TRBJ2-7 . TRBD2 TRBV4-3 12 CASSQERGGLYF TGCGCCAGCAGCCAAGAGCGGGGGGGGCTATACTTC